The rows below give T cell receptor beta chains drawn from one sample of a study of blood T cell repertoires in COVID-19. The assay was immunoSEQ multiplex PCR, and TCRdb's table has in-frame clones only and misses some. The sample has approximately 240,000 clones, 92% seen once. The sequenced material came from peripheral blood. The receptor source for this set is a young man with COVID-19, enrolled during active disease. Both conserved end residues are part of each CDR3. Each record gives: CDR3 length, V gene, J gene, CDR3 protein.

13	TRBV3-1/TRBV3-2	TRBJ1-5	CAIPQGGNQPQHF
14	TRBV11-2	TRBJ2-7	CASSFAGREYEQYF
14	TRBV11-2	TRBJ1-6	CASSLWTGGSPLHF
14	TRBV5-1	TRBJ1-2	CASSSGQGSYGYTF
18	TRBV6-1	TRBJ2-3	CASSEHEAGAPRPDTQYF
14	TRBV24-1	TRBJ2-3	CATSAGLYTDTQYF
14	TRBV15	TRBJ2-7	CATSRDYGGYEQYF
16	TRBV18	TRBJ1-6	CASSPLRTGTNSPLHF
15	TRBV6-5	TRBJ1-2	CASSYLQSANYGYTF
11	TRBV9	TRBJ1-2	CASSGEKGYTF
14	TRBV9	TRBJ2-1	CASSKGQGPDEQFF
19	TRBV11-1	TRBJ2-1	CASSLAVPTARGSYNEQFF
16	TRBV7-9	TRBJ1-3	CASSTTGPPSGNTIYF
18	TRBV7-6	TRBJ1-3	CASSLVGPQVSPRNTIYF
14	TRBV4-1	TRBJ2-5	CASSLGQGAETQYF
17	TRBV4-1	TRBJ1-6	CASSQGTGNSYNSPLHF
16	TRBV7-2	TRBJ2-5	CASSTADLAGEETQYF
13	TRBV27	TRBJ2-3	CASGETGGGTQYF
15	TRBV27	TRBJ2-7	CASRHGGSGVYEQYF
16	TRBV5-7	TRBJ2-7	CASSQTLGQDSYEQYF
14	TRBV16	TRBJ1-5	CASSQFHSNQPQHF
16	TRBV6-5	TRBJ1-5	CASSYSAEGAQQPQHF
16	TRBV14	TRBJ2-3	CASSQNSGGNTDTQYF
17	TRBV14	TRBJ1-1	CASSQRRTGSFRTEAFF
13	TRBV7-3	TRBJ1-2	CASSAQGGYGYTF
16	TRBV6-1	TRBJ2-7	CASSDEESTGRNEQYF
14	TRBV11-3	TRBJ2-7	CASSLEAQGYEQYF
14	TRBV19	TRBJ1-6	CASSIGTGSSPLHF
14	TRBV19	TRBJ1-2	CASSIGTGGLGYTF
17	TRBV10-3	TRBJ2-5	CATNTGTSGGAEETQYF
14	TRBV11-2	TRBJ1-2	CASSLDRTGEGYTF
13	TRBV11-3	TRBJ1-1	CASSRQMNTEAFF
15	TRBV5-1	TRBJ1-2	CASSLEGGRFYGYTF
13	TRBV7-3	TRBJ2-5	CASSFTTKETQYF
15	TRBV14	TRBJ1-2	CASSQDLGTALGYTF
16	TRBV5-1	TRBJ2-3	CASSLPGHNPTDTQYF
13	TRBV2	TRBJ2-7	CASRWQGSYEQYF
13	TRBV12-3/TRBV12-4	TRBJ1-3	CASSTGSGNTIYF
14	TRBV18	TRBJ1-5	CASSPSGLNQPQHF
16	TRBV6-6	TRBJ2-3	CASSYGPGGGGDTQYF
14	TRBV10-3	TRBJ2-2	CAIRTGFNTGELFF
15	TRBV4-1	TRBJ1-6	CAAGRESDYNSPLHF
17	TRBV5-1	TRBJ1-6	CASSLGTRGPGNSPLHF
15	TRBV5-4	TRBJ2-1	CASSATGSSYNEQFF
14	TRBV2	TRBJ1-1	CASSTTGVDKRAFF
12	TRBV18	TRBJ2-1	CASSPDNNEQFF
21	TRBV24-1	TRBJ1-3	CATSDSPTVRKGTSPGNTIYF
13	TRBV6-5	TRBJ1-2	CASSLGQGHGYTF
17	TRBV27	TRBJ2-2	CASSPRTGVGNTGELFF
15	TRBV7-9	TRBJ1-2	CASSLVARTRGGYTF
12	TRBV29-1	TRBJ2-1	CSGGREANEQFF
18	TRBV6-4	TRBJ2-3	CASSPGTGGEIYTDTQYF
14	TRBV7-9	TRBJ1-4	CASSPSGGSEKLFF